The entry below describes one T cell receptor (beta chain). This clone occurred once. Which antigen it targets is not known. Base qualities were left out, and no much larger clone turns up one base away. CDR1 is given as MNHNS and CDR2 as SASEGT, both from the germline V gene. V is clipped by 5 bases and J by 4 bases, and the sequence between their germline boundaries is 12 bases long. The CDR3 measures 14 amino acids from cysteine to phenylalanine. The entry retains the CDR3 DNA only, 42 bases that are in frame from base 1. The entry originates in a study of cytomegalovirus exposure and HLA in healthy donors (dated by TCRdb to about 2017). Background on the whole study: An earlier analysis of fewer than 750 of the donors reported roughly 300 Gb of sequence data and 100 million to 120 million unique TCR beta sequences obtained from 180 million or so T cells. To decide whether each TCR beta V gene segment behaved as functional or pseudogenic, an earlier analysis of several hundred of the donors relied on high-throughput TCR beta sequencing. The T cell repertoires of 700 or so subjects were profiled by immunosequencing and related to cytomegalovirus serostatus. Rather than drawing on any new phenotypic data, the later analysis identified candidate immune exposures from TCR beta sequences and the way those sequences occurred across donors. Among about 390 genotyped donors of the cohort, an average of approximately 230,000 unique TCR beta nucleotide sequences were sequenced per donor, roughly 20% of them non-productive. Donor age, sex, ethnicity and CMV serostatus were compiled together with the repertoire data. Several DR-DQ haplotypes were treated as single units for association and clustering because of strong linkage in the cohort. Every discovery cohort repertoire had been produced on one sequencing platform. The genetic ancestry cluster associated with self-reported Caucasian donors included 65% to 90% of the approximately 430 genotyped donors. The number of donors typed differed by locus, with 629-630 for A, B, C, DRB1 and DQB1, around 520 for DQA1, 600 to 610 for DPA1, and around 430 for DPB1. Along with the roughly 670-subject first cohort, a separate validation cohort of around 110 different subjects was used. HLA typing covered class I and class II loci at four-digit resolution. A later analysis re-analyzed previously published TCR beta repertoires from several hundred donors and added high-resolution HLA genotyping to study TCR occurrence patterns. An early release covering about 600 HLA-typed donors comprised about 300 gigabases of sequencing data and around 80 million unique TCR sequences. The aim of the study was to test whether cataloging public T cell receptors could identify signatures of past pathogen exposure. Genome-wide SNP genotypes for about 65% of the 666 donors were used in a later genetic analysis, which treated that subset as a discovery cohort. To predict cytomegalovirus infection status, the study combined high-throughput TCR immunosequencing, statistical association of individual TCRs with disease status, and machine learning. Study-level results and caveats: Most TCR sequences were seen in very few donors, while some public TCRs were found in many individuals. The study listed over 150 TCR beta chains as associated with cytomegalovirus. A further reported finding was that TCR beta sequences accurately predicted the HLA-A and HLA-B alleles for most subjects in the first cohort. In a later genetic analysis, a missense DCLRE1C variant was associated with V-gene and J-gene trimming of TCR beta chains, and the association was replicated in an independent cohort. Presence/absence analyses assumed roughly uniform sequencing depth across donors, an assumption that may not hold. Because HLA typing was unavailable for some donors at each locus, only the typed subset was used in association tests. Some IMGT-functional V segments, including TRBV6-2 and TRBV6-3, could not be distinguished by the 87-base-pair reads and were therefore excluded. In a later analysis, more than 15,000 TCR beta sequences were associated with specific HLA alleles at a false discovery rate of 0.05. A group of highly shared sequence variants was considered likely to be a technical artifact of the sequencing pipeline. In a later analysis, the rate of TCR association differed among HLA loci, with DRB1 alleles having the most associated TCRs and HLA-C alleles having the fewest. Strong co-occurrence of HLA alleles, especially DR and DQ, made assigning TCR associations to individual alleles difficult. According to a later genetic analysis, donors in an Asian-associated ancestry cluster had fewer N-insertions in productive TCRs than the roughly 700-donor mean. Seventeen rarely observed V segments, including chromosome 9 orphons, were excluded from the earlier analysis of approximately 500 of the donors because counts were too low. An earlier analysis of approximately 590 of the donors showed that most TCR beta V segments appeared in productive rearrangements either about 87% or about 30% of the time, which broadly matched IMGT annotations. The classifier was reported to diagnose cytomegalovirus status with high specificity and sensitivity in both the original cohort and the validation cohort. The only immune exposure information available for the cohort was CMV serostatus. The cohort was sequenced for TCR beta chains only, and without alpha or paired-chain data the features that could be detected were limited. In a later analysis, HLA-associated TCR beta chains were found to be more clonally expanded and to have lower generation probabilities than equally common non-associated chains. Most CMV-associated TCR beta chains appeared to be HLA-restricted in a later analysis, and the HLA associations seemed to be driven largely by CMV exposure. According to the authors, the approach could potentially be generalized to other disease states and immunological phenotypes. Correlated functional status among segregating V segments might reflect linkage disequilibrium, but an unknown experimental factor could not be ruled out. A later analysis reported that several top co-occurrence clusters appeared linked to parvovirus B19, influenza, CMV and Epstein-Barr virus. A few of the identified cytomegalovirus-associated TCR beta chains were confirmed in vitro to be specific for cytomegalovirus antigens.

Preparation of the library involved the immunoSEQ multiplex PCR assay. A mixture of 60 forward primers for TCR Vbeta segments and 13 reverse primers for TCR Jbeta segments was used in the multiplex PCR. The CDR3 region of rearranged TCR beta genes was amplified from genomic DNA by a multiplex PCR assay. The amplified TCR beta libraries were sequenced on the Illumina HiSeq System as 87-base-pair reads. On the study's bioinformatics: Across the roughly 670 repertoires, a later analysis counted about 81 million unique TCR beta chains, roughly 11 million of which were shared by at least two donors. To remove PCR and sequencing errors, raw reads were error-corrected and collapsed into unique sequences using a nearest-neighbor algorithm that merged closely related sequences. V, D and J gene segments were assigned by aligning CDR3 sequences to IMGT reference sequences. Each retained sequence needed at least a six-nucleotide match to both a V gene segment and a J gene segment. A rearrangement was called productive if the CDR3 had no stop codons and remained in frame with V and J, and every other rearrangement was called non-productive. CDR3 was defined by IMGT convention, running from the second conserved V-encoded cysteine to the conserved J-encoded phenylalanine. In an earlier analysis of around 600 of the donors, sequences lacking an unambiguous match to a single V gene segment were excluded. An earlier analysis of a few hundred of the donors called V segments functional above 56.7% productive rearrangements and segregating when the between-donor standard deviation exceeded 5%. A statistical classification framework was built to diagnose cytomegalovirus status from the catalog of TCR beta chain sequences. In a later analysis, V and J genes were assigned by comparing TCR nucleotide sequences against IMGT/GENE-DB human TR gene sequences. The TCRdist pipeline was used in a later analysis to assign CDR3 sequences and most-parsimonious VDJ recombination scenarios. In a later analysis, every TCR beta chain was defined by the combination of its CDR3 amino acid sequence and its V-gene family, and reads without a unique V-gene family were dropped. In a later analysis, 450 to 600 highly shared, low-generation-probability nucleotide sequences were removed to address suspected cross-contamination and a sequencing artifact. In a later analysis, a clonal expansion index for each public chain was calculated from normalized within-repertoire ranks of inferred template counts. In a later analysis, generation probabilities were computed using a VDJ recombination model fitted to out-of-frame rearrangements, and the results were checked against IGoR. In a later analysis, TCR-TCR, TCR-HLA and TCR-CMV co-occurrence was scored with hypergeometric tests, and a repertoire-size bias correction was applied to TCR pairs. In a later analysis, false discovery rates were estimated by permuting HLA or CMV assignments 20 times. In a later analysis, co-occurring TCRs were grouped using DBSCAN, with TCRdist sequence similarity added in when clustering inside HLA-allele-positive subsets. For co-occurrence clustering, repertoires with fewer than 30,000 or more than 120,000 public chains were excluded, along with roughly 5 repertoires with anomalous nucleotide sharing. TCRdb holds this immuneACCESS table with in-frame rearrangements only. Some clones are missing; in checked studies, unresolved V genes explain under half, and the rest has no known cause. That table is the source of V, J and clone size, and D and trimming were worked out from the DNA. The sample contains about 160,000 clones, 65% to 85% of them found a single time. Of the sample, around 7% is held by the ten largest clones.

The cohort was made up of around 720 healthy bone marrow donors. All cohort members were sampled while nominally healthy, although unrecorded immune exposures were likely present. The donor tested CMV seropositive, placing the donor among the 290 or so seropositive members of the cohort. A peripheral blood sample was provided by each donor, and peripheral blood mononuclear cells were used for TCR beta sequencing. Genomic DNA extraction from the blood cell samples was performed with the Qiagen DNeasy Blood Extraction Kit. The sample taken for sequencing was PBMCs. The chain couples TRBV6-1 to TRBJ1-5; TRBD1 is a possible D gene, resting on 6 matching bases. The sequence came from a man aged 35 to 55 in good health and CMV-seropositive. The base sequence is TGTGCCAGCAGTCAGGGGTTGGGGAATCAGCCCCAGCATTTT. Its translation is CASSQGLGNQPQHF.